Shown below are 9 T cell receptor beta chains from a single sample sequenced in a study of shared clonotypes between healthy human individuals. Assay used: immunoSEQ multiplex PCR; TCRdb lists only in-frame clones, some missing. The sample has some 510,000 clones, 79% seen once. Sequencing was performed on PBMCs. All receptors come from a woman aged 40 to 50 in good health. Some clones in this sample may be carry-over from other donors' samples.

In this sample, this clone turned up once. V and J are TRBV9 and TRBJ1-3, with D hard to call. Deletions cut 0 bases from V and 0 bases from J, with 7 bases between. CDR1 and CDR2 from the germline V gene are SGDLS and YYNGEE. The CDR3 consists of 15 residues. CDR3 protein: CASSVDRFSGNTIYF. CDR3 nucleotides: TGTGCCAGCAGCGTAGATCGATTCTCTGGAAACACCATATATTTT.

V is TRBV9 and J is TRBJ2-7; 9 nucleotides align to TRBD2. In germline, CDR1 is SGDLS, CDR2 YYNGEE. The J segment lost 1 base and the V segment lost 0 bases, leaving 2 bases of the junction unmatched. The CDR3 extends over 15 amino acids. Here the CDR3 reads CASSVGLAASYEQYF. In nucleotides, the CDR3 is TGTGCCAGCAGCGTAGGACTAGCGGCATCCTACGAGCAGTACTTC.

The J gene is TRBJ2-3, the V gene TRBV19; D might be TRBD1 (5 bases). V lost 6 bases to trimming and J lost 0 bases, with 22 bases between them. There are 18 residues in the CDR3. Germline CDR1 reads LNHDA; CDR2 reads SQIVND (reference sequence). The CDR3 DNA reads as TGTGCCAGTAGCCCGCCCGGTGGCAGGGATGCTAGCACAGATACGCAGTATTTT. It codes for CASSPPGGRDASTDTQYF.

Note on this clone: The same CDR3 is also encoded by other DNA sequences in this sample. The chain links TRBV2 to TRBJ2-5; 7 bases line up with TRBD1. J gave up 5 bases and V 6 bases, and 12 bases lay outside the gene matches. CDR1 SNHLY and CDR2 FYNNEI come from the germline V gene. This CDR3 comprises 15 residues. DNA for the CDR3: TGTGCCAGCAGGGCCCCAGGGGGTGGTGTTGAGACCCAGTACTTC. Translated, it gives CASRAPGGGVETQYF.

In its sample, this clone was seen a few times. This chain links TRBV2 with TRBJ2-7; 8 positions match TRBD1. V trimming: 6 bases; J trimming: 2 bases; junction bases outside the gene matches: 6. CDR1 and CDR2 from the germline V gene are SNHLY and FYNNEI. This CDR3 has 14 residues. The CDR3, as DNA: TGTGCCAGCAGGGACAGGGCGGCAACCTACGAGCAGTACTTC. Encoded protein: CASRDRAATYEQYF.

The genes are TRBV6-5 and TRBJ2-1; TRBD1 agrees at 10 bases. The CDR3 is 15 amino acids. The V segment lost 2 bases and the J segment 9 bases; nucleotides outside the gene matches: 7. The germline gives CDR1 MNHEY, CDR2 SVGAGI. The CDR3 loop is CASSYRQGAAVEQFF. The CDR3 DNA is TGTGCCAGCAGTTACAGACAGGGGGCCGCGGTTGAGCAGTTCTTC.

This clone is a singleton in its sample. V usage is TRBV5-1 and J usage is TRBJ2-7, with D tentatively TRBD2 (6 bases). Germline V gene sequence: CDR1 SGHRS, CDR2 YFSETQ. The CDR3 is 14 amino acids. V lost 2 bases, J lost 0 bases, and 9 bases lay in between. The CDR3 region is CASSFGGSSYEQYF. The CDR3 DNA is TGCGCCAGCAGCTTCGGGGGAAGCTCCTACGAGCAGTACTTC. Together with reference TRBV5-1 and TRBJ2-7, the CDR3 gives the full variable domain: KAGVTQTPRYLIKTRGQQVTLSCSPISGHRSVSWYQQTPGQGLQFLFEYFSETQRNKGNFPGRFSGRQFSNSRSEMNVSTLELGDSALYLCASSFGGSSYEQYFGPGTRLTVT.

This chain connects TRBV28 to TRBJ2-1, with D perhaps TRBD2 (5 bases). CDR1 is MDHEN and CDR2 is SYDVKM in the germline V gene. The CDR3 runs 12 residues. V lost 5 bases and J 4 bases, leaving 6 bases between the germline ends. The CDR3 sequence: CASSEGYNEQFF. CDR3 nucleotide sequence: TGTGCCAGCAGTGAGGGATACAATGAGCAGTTCTTC.

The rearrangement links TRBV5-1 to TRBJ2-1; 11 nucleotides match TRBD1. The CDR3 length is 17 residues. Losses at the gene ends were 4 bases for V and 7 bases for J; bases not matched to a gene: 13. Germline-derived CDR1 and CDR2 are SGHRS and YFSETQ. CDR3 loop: CASSPDRGPGWGNEQFF. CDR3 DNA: TGCGCCAGCAGCCCGGACAGGGGGCCTGGTTGGGGTAATGAGCAGTTCTTC.